This record concerns one T cell receptor beta chain sequence. This sample stems from a study of blood T cell repertoires in COVID-19. Overall study: Italy, Spain and the United States were the sources of the convalescent and acute COVID-19 samples.

Sequencing was performed with immunoSEQ multiplex PCR; in TCRdb, only in-frame clones are kept and a portion is missing. The table records roughly 100,000 clones, roughly 87% of them present only once. The TCR comes from an elderly man with acute or convalescent COVID-19. Sample: peripheral blood.

The CDR3 here is CASSFLAPRGPRGYGYTF. The CDR3 DNA sequence: TGTGCCAGCAGCTTTCTGGCCCCGCGGGGTCCTCGGGGCTATGGCTACACCTTC. The chain recombines TRBV5-6 with TRBJ1-2; D remains ambiguous. CDR1 and CDR2 from the germline V gene are SGHDT and YYEEEE. This CDR3 has 18 amino acids. V lost 2 bases and J lost 4, with 24 bases in between.